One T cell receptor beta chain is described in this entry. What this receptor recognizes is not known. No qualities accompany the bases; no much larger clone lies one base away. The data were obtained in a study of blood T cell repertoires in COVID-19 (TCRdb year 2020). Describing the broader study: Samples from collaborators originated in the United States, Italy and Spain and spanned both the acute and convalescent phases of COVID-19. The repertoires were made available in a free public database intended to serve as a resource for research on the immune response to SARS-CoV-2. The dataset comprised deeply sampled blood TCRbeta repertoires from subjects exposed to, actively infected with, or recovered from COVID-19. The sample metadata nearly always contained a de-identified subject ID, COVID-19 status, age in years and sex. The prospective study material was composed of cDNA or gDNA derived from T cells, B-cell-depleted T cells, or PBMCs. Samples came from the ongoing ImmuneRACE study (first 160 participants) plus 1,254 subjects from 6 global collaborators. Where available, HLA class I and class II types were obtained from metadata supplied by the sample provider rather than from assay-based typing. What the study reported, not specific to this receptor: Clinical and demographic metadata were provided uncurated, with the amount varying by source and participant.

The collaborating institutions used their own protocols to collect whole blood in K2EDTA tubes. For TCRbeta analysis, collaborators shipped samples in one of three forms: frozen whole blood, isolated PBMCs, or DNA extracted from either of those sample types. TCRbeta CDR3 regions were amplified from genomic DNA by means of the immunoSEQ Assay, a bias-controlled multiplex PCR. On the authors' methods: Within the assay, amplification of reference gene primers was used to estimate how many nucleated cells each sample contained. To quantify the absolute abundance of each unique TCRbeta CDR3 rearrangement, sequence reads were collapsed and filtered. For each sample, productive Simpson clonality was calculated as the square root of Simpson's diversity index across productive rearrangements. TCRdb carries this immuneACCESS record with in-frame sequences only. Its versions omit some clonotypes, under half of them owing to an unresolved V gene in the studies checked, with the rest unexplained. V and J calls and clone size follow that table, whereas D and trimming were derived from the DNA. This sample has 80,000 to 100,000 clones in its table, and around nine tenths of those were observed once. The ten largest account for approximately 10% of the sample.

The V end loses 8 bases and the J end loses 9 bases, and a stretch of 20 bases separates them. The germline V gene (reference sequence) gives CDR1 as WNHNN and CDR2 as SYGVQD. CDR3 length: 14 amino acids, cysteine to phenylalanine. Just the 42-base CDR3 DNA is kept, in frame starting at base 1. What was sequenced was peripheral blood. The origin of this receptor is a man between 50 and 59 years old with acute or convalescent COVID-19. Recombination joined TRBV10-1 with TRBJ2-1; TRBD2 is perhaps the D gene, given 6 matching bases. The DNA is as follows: TGCGCCAGCTCGGGAGCCTTAAGGGGAGGTGAGCAGTTCTTC. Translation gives CASSGALRGGEQFF.